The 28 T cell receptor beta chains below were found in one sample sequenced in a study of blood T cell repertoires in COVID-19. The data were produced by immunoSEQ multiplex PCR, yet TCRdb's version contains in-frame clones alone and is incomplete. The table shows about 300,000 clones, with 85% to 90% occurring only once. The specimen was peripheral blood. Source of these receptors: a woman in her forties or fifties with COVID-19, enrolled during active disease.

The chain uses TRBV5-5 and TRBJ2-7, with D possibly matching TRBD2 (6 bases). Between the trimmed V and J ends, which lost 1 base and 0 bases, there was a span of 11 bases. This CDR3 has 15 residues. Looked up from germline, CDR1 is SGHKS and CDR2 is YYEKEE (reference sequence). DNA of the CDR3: TGTGCCAGCAGCTTGCCTCGGGGGAGCTCCTACGAGCAGTACTTC. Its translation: CASSLPRGSSYEQYF. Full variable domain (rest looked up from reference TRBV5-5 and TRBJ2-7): DAGVTQSPTHLIKTRGQQVTLRCSPISGHKSVSWYQQVLGQGPQFIFQYYEKEERGRGNFPDRFSARQFPNYSSELNVNALLLGDSALYLCASSLPRGSSYEQYFGPGTRLTVT.

The CDR3 DNA reads as TGTGCCAGCAGCCAAACGCAGGGGGCGATGGGCTACACCTTC. It translates to CASSQTQGAMGYTF. J is TRBJ1-2 and V is TRBV4-2, with 8 nucleotides matching TRBD1. CDR3 length: 14 residues. V trimming: 2 bases; J trimming: 8 bases; junction bases outside the gene matches: 7. Looked up from germline, CDR1 is LGHNA and CDR2 is YNFKEQ.

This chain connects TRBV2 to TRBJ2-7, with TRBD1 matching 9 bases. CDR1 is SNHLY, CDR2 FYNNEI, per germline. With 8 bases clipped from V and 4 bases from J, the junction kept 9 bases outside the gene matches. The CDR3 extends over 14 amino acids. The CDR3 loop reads CASGKGQGVYEQYF. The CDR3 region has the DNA TGTGCCAGCGGAAAGGGACAGGGTGTTTACGAGCAGTACTTC.

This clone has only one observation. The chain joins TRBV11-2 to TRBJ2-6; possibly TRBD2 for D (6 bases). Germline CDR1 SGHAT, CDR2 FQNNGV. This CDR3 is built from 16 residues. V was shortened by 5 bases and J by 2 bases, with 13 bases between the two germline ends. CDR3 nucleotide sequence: TGTGCCAGCAGCCCGGGGGACGCTGCTGGGGCCAACGTCCTGACTTTC. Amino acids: CASSPGDAAGANVLTF.

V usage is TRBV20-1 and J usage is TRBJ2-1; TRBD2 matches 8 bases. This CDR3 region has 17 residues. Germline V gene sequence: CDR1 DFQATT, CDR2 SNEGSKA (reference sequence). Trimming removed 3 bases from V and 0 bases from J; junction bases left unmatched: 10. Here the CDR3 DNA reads TGCAGTGCTAGTGGAAATATAGCGGGACACTCCTACAATGAGCAGTTCTTC. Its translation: CSASGNIAGHSYNEQFF.

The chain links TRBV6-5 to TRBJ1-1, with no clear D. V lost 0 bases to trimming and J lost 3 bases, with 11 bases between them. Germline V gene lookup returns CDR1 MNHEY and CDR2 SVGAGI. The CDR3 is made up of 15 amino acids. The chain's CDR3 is CASSYSQLRDTEAFF. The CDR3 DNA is TGTGCCAGCAGTTACTCTCAACTCCGGGACACTGAAGCTTTCTTT.

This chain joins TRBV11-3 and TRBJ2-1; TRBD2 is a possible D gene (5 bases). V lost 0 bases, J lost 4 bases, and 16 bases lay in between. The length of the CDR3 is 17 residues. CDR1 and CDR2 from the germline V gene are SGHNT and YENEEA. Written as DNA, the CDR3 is TGTGCCAGCAGCTTAGATTCGAGACTTCGGGGATACAATGAGCAGTTCTTC. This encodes CASSLDSRLRGYNEQFF.

In nucleotides, the CDR3 is TGTGCCAGCAGCCAAGGAAGGACTAGCGGGAGGGCGTTGGGGGAGACCCAGTACTTC. It translates to CASSQGRTSGRALGETQYF. The rearrangement joins TRBV3-1 (or the pseudogene TRBV3-2) to TRBJ2-5, with 15 nucleotides matching TRBD2. The length of the CDR3 is 19 residues. CDR1 is LGHDT, CDR2 YNNKEL, per germline (reference sequence). The V gene end was trimmed by 1 base and the J gene end by 5 bases; junction bases not matched to a gene: 11.

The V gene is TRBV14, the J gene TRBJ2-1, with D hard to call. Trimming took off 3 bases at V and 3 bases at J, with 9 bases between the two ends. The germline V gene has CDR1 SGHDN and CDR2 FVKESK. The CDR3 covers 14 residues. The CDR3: CASSQLNIYNEQFF. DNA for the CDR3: TGTGCCAGCAGCCAGCTTAACATCTACAATGAGCAGTTCTTC.

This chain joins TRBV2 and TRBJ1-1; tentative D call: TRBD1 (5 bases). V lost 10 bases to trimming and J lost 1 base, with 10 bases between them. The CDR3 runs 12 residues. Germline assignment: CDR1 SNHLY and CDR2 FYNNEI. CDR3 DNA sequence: TGTGCCATCAACAGGCGGAACACTGAAGCTTTCTTT. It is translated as CAINRRNTEAFF.

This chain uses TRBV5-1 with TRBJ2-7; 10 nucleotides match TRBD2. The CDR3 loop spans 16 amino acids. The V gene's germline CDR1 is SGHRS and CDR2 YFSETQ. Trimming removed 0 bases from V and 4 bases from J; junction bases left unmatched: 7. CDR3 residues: CASSLGGTSAFYEQYF. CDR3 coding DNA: TGCGCCAGCAGCTTGGGGGGGACTAGCGCTTTTTACGAGCAGTACTTC.

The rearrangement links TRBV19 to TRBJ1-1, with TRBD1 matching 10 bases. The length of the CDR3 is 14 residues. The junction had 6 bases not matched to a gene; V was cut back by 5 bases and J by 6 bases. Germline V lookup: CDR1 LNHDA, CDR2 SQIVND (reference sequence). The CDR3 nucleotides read TGTGCCAGTAGTCCTCGACAGGGGGCTTCTGAAGCTTTCTTT. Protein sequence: CASSPRQGASEAFF.

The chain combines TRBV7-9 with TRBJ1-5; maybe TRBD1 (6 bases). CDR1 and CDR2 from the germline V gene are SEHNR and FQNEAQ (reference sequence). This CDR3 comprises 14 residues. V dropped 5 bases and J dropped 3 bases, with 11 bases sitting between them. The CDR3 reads CASSQGPDNQPQHF. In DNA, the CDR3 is TGTGCCAGCAGCCAGGGGCCAGACAATCAGCCCCAGCATTTT.

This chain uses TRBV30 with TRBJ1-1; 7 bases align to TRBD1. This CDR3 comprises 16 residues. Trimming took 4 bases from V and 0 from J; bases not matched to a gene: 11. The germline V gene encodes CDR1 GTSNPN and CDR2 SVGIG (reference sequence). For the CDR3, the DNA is TGTGCCTGGACCCCAGGCGCCGGACAGGTGAACACTGAAGCTTTCTTT. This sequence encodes CAWTPGAGQVNTEAFF. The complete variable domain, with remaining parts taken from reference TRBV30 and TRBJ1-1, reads SQTIHQWPATLVQPVGSPLSLECTVEGTSNPNLYWYRQAAGRGLQLLFYSVGIGQISSEVPQNLSASRPQDRQFILSSKKLLLSDSGFYLCAWTPGAGQVNTEAFFGQGTRLTVV.

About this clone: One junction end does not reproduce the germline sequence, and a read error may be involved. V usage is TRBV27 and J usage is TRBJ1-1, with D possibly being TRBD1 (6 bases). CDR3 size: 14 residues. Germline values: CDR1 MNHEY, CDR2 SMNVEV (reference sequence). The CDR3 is CASSPTGLNSEAFF. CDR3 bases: TGTGCCAGCAGCCCCACAGGGTTGAACAGTGAAGCTTTCTTT.

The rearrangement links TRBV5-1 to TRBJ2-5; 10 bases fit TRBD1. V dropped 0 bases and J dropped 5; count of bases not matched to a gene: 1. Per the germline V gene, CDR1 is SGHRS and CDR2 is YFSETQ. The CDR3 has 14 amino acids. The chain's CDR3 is CASSLGTGGETQYF. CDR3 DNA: TGCGCCAGCAGCTTGGGGACAGGGGGGGAGACCCAGTACTTC.

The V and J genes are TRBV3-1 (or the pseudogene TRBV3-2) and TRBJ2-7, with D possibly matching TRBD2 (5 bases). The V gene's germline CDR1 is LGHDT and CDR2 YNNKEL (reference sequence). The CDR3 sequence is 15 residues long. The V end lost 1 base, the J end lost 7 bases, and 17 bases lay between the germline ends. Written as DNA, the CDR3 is TGTGCCAGCAGCCAAGCTCCGGGATTTTCGGGAGAGCAGTACTTC. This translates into CASSQAPGFSGEQYF.

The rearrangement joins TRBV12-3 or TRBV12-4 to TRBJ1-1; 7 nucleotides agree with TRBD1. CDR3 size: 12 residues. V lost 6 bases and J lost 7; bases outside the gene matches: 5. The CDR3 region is CASSSDRNEAFF. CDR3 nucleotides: TGTGCCAGCAGCTCGGACAGGAATGAAGCTTTCTTT.

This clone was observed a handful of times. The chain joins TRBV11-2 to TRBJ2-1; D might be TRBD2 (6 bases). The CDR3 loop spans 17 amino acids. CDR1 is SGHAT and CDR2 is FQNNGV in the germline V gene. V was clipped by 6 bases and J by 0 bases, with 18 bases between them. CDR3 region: CASSSGVGRSSYNEQFF. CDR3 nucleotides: TGTGCCAGCAGTTCGGGGGTGGGGAGGAGCTCCTACAATGAGCAGTTCTTC.

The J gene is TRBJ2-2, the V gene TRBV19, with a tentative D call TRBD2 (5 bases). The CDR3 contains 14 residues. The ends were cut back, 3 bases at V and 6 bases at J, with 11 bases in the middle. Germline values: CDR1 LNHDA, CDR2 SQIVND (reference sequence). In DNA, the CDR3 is TGTGCCAGTAGTATGGCGGGCGGGTCCGGGGAGCTGTTTTTT. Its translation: CASSMAGGSGELFF.

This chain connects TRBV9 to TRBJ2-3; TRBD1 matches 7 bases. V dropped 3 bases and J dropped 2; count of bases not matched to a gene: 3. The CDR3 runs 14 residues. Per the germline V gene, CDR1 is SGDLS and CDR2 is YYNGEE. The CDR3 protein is CASSADRATDTQYF. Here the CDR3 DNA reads TGTGCCAGCAGCGCCGACAGGGCCACAGATACGCAGTATTTT.

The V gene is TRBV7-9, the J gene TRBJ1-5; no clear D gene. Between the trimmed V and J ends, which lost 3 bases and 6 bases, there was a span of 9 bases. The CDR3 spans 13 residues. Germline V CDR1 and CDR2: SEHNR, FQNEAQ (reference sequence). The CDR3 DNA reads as TGTGCCAGCAGCTTGGAGGGAAGTCAGCCCCAGCATTTT. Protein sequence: CASSLEGSQPQHF.

CDR3 bases: TGTGCCAGCAGCTTGGCCAGCGTACACACAGATACGCAGTATTTT. Amino acids: CASSLASVHTDTQYF. The chain carries TRBV5-5 and TRBJ2-3; D gene unclear. Trimming removed 0 bases at V and 2 bases at J, with 10 bases between. This CDR3 has 15 residues. CDR1 is SGHKS and CDR2 is YYEKEE in the germline V gene (reference sequence).

The CDR3 reads CASSFSPGQDADTQYF. The CDR3 nucleotides are TGCGCCAGCAGCTTTTCACCGGGACAGGACGCAGATACGCAGTATTTT. The rearrangement links TRBV5-1 to TRBJ2-3; 8 bases align to TRBD1. Germline assignment: CDR1 SGHRS and CDR2 YFSETQ. This CDR3 region has 16 residues. V shed 2 bases, J shed 4 bases, and the junction held 9 bases outside the gene matches.

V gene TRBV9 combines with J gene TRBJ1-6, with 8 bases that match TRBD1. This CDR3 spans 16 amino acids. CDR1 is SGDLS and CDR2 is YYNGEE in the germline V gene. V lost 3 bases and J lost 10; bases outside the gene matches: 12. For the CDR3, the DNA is TGTGCCAGCAGCGGGGCCGGGACAGGAAGCGACTCACCCCTCCACTTT. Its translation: CASSGAGTGSDSPLHF.

CDR3 loop: CASSPYYGGGAENEQFF. The CDR3 DNA reads TGTGCCAGCTCACCTTATTACGGAGGGGGGGCAGAGAATGAGCAGTTCTTC. The chain has TRBV18 and TRBJ2-1; tentative D call: TRBD2 (7 bases). The CDR3 extends over 17 amino acids. The germline gives CDR1 KGHSH, CDR2 LQKENI. The V end was cut by 3 bases, the J end by 7 bases, with 22 bases between.

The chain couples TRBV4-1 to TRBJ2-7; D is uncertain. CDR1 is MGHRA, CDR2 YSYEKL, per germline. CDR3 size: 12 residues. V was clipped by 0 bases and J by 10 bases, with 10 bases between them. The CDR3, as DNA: TGCGCCAGCAGCCAAGAAACGCGACTTCAGTACTTC. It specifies CASSQETRLQYF.

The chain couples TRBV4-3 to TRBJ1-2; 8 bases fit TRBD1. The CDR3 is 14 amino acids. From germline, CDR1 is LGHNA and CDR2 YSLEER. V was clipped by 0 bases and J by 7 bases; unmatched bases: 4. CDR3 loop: CASSQDRGLSGYTF. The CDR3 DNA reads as TGCGCCAGCAGCCAAGACAGGGGGCTGAGTGGCTACACCTTC.